This T cell receptor beta chain was captured in a study of shared clonotypes between healthy human individuals. General study findings and limits: Non-shared clonotypes displayed generation probabilities falling below those of clonotypes present in all four donors.

As defined, naive CD8 cells were CD45RO-negative and positively selected for CCR7, with terminally differentiated effector memory CD45RA+ cells excluded. Nashville, Tennessee was home to all donors, who were Caucasian adults. The CDR3 spans 15 residues. Trimming left V 4 bases short and J 0 bases short, with 12 bases between. Germline V gene sequence: CDR1 MNHEY, CDR2 SVGAGI. Details on this clone: Antigen: not known.

Libraries were prepared by immunoSEQ multiplex PCR; TCRdb keeps only in-frame clonotypes and omits some of them. The repertoire holds about 680,000 clones, approximately 90% seen once, with 20% to 25% in the top ten. Sequencing was performed on naive CD8+ T cells sorted from blood. This chain links TRBV6-5 with TRBJ1-1; D gene ambiguous. The clonotype comes from a man aged 25 to 40 in good health. The CDR3 protein is CASSSFGRMNTEAFF. The CDR3 DNA reads TGTGCCAGCAGTTCCTTTGGGCGGATGAACACTGAAGCTTTCTTT.